This T cell receptor (beta chain) was sequenced during a study of T cell responses to AZD1222 COVID-19 vaccine. Profiled with immunoSEQ multiplex PCR; TCRdb holds only in-frame clones, not every one. The sample lists approximately 180,000 clones; around nine tenths were seen once. General study points: Only a handful of individuals given AZD1222 were seropositive at baseline.

This clone was seen more than once but under ten times. Its target is not known. This sequence was found in an adult in good health. Here the sequenced sample was peripheral blood, taken on day 0 of AZD1222 vaccination.

The CDR3 here is CASSDVAGPQETQYF. As DNA, the CDR3 is TGTGCCAGCAGTGATGTAGCGGGGCCCCAAGAGACCCAGTACTTC. The chain couples TRBV6-1 to TRBJ2-5; 8 positions match TRBD2. The CDR3 consists of 15 residues. The germline V gene encodes CDR1 MNHNS and CDR2 SASEGT. With 3 bases clipped from V and 1 base from J, the junction kept 4 bases outside the gene matches.